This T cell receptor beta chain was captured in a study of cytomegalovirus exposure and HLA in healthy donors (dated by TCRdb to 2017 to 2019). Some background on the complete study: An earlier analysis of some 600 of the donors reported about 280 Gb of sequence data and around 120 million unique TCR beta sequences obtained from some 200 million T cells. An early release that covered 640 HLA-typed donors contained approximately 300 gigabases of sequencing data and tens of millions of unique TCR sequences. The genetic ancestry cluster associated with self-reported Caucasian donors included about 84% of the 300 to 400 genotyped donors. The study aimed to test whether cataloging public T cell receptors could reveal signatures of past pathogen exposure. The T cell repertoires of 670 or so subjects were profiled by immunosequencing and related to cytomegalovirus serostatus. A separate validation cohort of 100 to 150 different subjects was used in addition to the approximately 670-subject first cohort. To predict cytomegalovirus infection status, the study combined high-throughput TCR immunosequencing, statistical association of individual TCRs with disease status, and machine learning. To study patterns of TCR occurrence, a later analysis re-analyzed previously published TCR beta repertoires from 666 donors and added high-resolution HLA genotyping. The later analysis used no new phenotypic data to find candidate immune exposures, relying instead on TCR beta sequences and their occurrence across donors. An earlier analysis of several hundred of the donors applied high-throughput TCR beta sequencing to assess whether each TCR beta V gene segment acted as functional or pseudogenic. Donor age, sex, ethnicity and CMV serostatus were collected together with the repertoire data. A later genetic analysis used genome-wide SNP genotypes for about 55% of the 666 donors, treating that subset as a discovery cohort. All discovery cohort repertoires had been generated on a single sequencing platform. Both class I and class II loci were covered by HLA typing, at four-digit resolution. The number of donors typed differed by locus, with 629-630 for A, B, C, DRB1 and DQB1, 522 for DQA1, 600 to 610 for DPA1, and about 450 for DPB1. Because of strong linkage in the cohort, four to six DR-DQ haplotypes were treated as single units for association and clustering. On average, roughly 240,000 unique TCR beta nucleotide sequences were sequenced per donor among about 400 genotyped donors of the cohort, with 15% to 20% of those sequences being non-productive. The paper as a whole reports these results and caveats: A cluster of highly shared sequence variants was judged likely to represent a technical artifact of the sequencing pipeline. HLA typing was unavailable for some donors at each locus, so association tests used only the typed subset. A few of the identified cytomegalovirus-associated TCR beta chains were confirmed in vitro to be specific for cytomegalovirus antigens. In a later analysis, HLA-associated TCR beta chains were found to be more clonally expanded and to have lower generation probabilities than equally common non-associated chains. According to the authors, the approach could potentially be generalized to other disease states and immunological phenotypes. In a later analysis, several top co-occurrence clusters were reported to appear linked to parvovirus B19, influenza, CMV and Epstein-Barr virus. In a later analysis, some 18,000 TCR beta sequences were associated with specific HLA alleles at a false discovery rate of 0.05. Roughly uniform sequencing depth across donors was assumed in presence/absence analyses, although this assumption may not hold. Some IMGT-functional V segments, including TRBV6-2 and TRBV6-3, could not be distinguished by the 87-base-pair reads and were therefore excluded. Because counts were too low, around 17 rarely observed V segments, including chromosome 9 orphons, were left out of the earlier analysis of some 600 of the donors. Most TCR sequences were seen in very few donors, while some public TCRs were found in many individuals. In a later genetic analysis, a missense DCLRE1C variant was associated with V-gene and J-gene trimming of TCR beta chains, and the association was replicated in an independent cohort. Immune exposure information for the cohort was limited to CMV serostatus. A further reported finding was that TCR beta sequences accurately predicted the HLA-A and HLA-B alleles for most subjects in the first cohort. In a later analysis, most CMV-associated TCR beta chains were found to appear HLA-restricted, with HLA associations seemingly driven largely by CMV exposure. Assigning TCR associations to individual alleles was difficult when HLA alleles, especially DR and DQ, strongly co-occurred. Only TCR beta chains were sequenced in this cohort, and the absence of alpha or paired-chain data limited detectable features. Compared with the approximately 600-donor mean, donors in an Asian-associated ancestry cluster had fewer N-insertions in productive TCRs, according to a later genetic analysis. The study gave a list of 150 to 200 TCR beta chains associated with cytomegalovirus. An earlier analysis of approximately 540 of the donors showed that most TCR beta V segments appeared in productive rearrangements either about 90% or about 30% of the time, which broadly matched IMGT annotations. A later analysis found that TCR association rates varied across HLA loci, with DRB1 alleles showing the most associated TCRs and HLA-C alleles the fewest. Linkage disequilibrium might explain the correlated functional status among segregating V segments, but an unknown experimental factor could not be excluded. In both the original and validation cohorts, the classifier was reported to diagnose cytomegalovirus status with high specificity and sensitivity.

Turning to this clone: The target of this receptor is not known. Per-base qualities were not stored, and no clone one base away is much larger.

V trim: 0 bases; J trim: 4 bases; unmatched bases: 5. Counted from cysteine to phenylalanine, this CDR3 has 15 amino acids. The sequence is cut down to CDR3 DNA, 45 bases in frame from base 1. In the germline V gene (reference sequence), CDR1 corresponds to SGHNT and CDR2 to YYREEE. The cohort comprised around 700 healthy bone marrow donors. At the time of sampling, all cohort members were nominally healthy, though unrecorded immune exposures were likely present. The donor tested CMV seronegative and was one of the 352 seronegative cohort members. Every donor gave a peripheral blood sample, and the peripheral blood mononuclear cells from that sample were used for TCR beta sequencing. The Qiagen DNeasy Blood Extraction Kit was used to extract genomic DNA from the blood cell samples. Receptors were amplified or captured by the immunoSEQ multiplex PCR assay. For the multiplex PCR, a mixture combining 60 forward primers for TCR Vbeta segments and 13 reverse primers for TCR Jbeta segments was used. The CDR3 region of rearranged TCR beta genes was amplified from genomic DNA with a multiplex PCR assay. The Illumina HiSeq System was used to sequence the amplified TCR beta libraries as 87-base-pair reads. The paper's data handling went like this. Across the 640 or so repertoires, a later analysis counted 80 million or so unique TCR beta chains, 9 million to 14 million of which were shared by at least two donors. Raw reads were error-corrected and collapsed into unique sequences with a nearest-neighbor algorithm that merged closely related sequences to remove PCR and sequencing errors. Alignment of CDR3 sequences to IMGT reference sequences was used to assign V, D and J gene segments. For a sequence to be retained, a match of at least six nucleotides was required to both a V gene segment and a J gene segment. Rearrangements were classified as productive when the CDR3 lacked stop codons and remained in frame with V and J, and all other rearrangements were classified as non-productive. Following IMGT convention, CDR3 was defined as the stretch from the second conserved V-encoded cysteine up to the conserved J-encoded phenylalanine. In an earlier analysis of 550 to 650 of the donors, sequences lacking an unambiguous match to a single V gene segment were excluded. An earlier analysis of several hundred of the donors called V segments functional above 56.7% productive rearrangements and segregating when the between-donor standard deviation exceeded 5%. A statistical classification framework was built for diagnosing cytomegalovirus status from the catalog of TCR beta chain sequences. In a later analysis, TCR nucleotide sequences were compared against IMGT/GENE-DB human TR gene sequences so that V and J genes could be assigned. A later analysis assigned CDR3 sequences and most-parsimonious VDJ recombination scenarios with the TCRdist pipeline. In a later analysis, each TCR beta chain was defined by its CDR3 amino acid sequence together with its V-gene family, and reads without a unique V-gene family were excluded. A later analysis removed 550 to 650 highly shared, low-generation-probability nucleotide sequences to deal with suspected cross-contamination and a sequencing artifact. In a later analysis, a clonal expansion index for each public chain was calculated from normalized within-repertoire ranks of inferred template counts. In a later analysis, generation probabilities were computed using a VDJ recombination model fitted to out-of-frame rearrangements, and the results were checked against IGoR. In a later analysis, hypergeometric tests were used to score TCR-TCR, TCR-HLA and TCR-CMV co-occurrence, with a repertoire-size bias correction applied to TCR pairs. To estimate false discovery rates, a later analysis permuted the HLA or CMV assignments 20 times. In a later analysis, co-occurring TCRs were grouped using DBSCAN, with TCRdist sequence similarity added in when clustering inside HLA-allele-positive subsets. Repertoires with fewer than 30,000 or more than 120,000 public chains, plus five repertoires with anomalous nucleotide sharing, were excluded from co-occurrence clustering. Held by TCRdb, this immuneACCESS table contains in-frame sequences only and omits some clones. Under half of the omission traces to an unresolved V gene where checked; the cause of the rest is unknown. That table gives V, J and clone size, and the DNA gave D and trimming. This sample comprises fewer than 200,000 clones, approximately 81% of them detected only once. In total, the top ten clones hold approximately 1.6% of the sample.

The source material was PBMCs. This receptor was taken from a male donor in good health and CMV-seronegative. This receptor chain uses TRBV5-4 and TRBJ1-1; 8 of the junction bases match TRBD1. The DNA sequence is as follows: TGTGCCAGCAGCTTGGCCTCAGGGGGCCTCACTGAAGCTTTCTTT. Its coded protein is CASSLASGGLTEAFF.